Sequencing of this T cell receptor (beta chain) was carried out in a study of blood T cell repertoires in COVID-19. Overall study: Acute and convalescent COVID-19 specimens originated in the United States, Italy and Spain. Sources were T cells, B-cell-depleted T cells, or PBMCs; the material itself was cDNA or gDNA.

Clones were read by immunoSEQ multiplex PCR, and TCRdb kept only the in-frame ones, dropping some. Counted here are about 180,000 clones, under 90% occurring once; the ten biggest clones make up 18%. Germline CDR1 is KGHSY and CDR2 is FQNENV. The ends lost 4 bases at V and 4 bases at J; junction bases unmatched: 14. The CDR3 extends over 20 amino acids. Patients from Seattle were sampled longitudinally, starting during active infection. The sequenced sample consisted of peripheral blood. V is TRBV16 and J is TRBJ2-2, with 14 bases that match TRBD2. The receptor was isolated from an older person with COVID-19, enrolled during active disease. In nucleotides, the CDR3 is TGTGCCAGCAGCCCCAACCTGACTAGCGGGAGGGCCCTTAGCACCGGGGAGCTGTTTTTT. Residues: CASSPNLTSGRALSTGELFF.